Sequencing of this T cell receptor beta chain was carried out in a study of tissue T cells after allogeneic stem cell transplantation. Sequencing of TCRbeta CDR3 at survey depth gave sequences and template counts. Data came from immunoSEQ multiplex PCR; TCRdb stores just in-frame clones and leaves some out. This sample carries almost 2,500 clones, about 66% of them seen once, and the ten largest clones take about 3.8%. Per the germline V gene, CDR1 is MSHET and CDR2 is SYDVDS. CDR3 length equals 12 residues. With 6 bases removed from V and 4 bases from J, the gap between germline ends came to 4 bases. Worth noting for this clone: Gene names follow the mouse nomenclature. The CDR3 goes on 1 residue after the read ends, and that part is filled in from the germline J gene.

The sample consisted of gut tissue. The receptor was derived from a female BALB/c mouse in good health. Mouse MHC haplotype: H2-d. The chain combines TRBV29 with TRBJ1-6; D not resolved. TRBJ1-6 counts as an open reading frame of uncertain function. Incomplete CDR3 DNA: TGTGCTAGCAGGACATATAATTCGCCCCTCTAC. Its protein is CASRTYNSPLY. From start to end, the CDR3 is CASRTYNSPLYF.